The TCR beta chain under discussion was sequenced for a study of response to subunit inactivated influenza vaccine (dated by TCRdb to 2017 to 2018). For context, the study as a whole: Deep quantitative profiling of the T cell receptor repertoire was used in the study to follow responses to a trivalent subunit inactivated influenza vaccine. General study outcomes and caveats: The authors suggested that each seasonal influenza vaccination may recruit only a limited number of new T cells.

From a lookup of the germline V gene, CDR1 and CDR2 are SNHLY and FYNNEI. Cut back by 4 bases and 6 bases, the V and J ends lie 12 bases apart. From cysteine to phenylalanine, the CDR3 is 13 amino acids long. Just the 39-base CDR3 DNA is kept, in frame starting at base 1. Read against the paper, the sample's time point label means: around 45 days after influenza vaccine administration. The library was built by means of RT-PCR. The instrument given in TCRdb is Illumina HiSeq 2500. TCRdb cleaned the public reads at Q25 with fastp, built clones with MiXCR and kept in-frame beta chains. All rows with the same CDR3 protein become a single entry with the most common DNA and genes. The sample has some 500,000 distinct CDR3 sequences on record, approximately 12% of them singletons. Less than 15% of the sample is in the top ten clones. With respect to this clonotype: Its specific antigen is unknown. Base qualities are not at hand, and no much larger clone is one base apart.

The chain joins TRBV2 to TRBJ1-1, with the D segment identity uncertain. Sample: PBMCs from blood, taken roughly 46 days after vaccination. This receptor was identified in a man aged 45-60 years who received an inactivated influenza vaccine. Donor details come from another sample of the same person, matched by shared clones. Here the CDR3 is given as CASSGYGSAEAFF. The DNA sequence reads TGTGCCAGCAGTGGCTATGGCTCCGCTGAAGCTTTCTTT.